The clone carrying this TCR beta chain was seen many times. Synthesis of cDNA used 5'RACE (with 10-nucleotide random UMIs). TCRdb re-called the 5' RACE reads through MiXCR, storing one row per CDR3 protein. The data show fewer than 85,000 distinct CDR3 sequences, about 5.5% seen once. The data were obtained in a study of neurological immune-mediated disorders. With 6 bases removed from V and 0 bases from J, the gap between germline ends came to 12 bases. CDR1 MNHNS and CDR2 SASEGT come from the germline V gene. This CDR3 has 15 residues. This chain uses TRBV6-1 with TRBJ2-1; D remains unclear. The sequencing sample was made of PBMCs. The clonotype comes from a woman aged 25 to 39 with multiple sclerosis. In DNA form, the CDR3 reads TGTGCCAGCAGCGCGACTGGACGCTCCTACAATGAGCAGTTCTTC. It is translated as CASSATGRSYNEQFF.